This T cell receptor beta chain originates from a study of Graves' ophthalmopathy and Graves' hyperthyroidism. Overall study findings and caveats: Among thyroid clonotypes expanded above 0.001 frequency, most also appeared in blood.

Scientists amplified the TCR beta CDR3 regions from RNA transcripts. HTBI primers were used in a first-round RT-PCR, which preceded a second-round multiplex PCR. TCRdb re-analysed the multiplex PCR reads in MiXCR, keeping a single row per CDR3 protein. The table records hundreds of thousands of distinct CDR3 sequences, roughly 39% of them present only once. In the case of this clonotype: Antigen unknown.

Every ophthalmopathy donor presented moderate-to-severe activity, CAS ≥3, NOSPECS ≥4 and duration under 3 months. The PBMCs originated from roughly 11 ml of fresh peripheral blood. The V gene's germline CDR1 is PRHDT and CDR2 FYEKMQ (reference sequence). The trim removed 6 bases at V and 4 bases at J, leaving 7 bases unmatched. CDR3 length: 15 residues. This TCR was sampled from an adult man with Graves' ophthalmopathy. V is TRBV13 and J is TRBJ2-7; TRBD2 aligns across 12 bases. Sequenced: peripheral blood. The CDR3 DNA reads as TGTGCCAGCAGTGTTCTAGCGGGAGGGCCTTACGAGCAGTACTTC. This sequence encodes CASSVLAGGPYEQYF.